The clone carrying this TCR beta chain has more than one count but fewer than ten. This sample is part of a study of CD8+ T cells in alopecia areata. Following RNA extraction, reverse transcription yielded cDNA that acted as the sequencing template. Measured with immunoSEQ multiplex PCR; TCRdb has only the in-frame clones, and not every one. Among some 180,000 clones, roughly 60% were seen once, and the ten largest hold around 1.8%. CDR3 size: 11 residues. V lost 1 base and J 8 bases, leaving 5 bases between the germline ends. Germline CDR1 LGHNT, CDR2 FRNRAP. Material: CD4+ T cells sorted from blood, obtained at week 0. The genes are TRBV12-5 and TRBJ1-1; D not certain. The clonotype was recovered from a human donor with alopecia areata. CDR3 nucleotides: TGTGCTAGTGGTTTGGCTCAAGAAGCTTTCTTT. This gives the protein CASGLAQEAFF.